This TCR beta chain came from a study of cytomegalovirus exposure and HLA in healthy donors. CDR1 and CDR2 (germline): LNHDA, SQIVND (reference sequence). This CDR3 spans 15 amino acids. Trimming at V came to 5 bases and at J to 5 bases, leaving 8 bases not matched to a gene. Researchers ran the PCR with 60 Vbeta and 13 Jbeta primers. Using immunoSEQ multiplex PCR, the repertoire was profiled, and TCRdb retains in-frame clones only, with some absent. The data contain 150,000 to 200,000 clones, roughly four fifths of them singletons. This chain connects TRBV19 to TRBJ2-2; 7 positions agree with TRBD1. The TCR originated in a man aged 45-60 years in good health and CMV-seropositive. The sample comprised PBMCs. The DNA for the CDR3 is TGTGCCAGTAGTGTGGAAGGGGGCCGGACCGGGGAGCTGTTTTTT. Its protein is CASSVEGGRTGELFF.